The 4 T cell receptor beta chains below all came from one sample that was sequenced in a study of blood T cell repertoires in COVID-19. The table came from immunoSEQ multiplex PCR; TCRdb's copy has only in-frame clones and leaves some out. The table has approximately 200,000 clones, around 86% seen once. Material for sequencing was PBMCs or T cells enriched from blood (not recorded which). Source of these receptors: a man aged 25-40 years in a cohort exposed to, infected with or recovered from COVID-19 (not recorded which).

The rearrangement joins TRBV9 to TRBJ2-3; TRBD1 matches at 10 bases. Germline V gene data show CDR1 as SGDLS and CDR2 as YYNGEE. The trim removed 3 bases at V and 7 bases at J, leaving 8 bases unmatched. This CDR3 is 15 amino acids long. The CDR3 DNA sequence: TGTGCCAGCAGCGGGACAGGGGGTAGTAAGAATACGCAGTATTTT. This codes for CASSGTGGSKNTQYF. Full variable domain (missing parts from reference TRBV9 and TRBJ2-3): DSGVTQTPKHLITATGQRVTLRCSPRSGDLSVYWYQQSLDQGLQFLIQYYNGEERAKGNILERFSAQQFPDLHSELNLSSLELGDSALYFCASSGTGGSKNTQYFGPGTRLTVL.

This chain uses TRBV6-5 with TRBJ1-1, with 8 bases lining up with TRBD1. Trimming took 5 bases from V and 10 from J; bases not matched to a gene: 6. This CDR3 is 12 amino acids long. The germline gives CDR1 MNHEY, CDR2 SVGAGI. CDR3 coding DNA: TGTGCCAGCAGTCATAACACAGGGGGAGCTTTCTTT. It codes for CASSHNTGGAFF.

This clone was counted once. The chain recombines TRBV5-8 with TRBJ1-2, with a weak D call TRBD1 (6 bases). This CDR3 has 14 residues. The germline V gene encodes CDR1 SGHTS and CDR2 YDEGEE. Trimming left V 4 bases short and J 4 bases short, with 14 bases between. CDR3 sequence (DNA): TGTGCCAGCAGCGGCGGGGGCCCCACCTATGGCTACACCTTC. Translated, it gives CASSGGGPTYGYTF.

This rearrangement joins TRBV28 to TRBJ2-7; 7 positions agree with TRBD1. This CDR3 region has 14 residues. Germline-derived CDR1 and CDR2 are MDHEN and SYDVKM. Losses at the gene ends were 8 bases for V and 7 bases for J; bases not matched to a gene: 14. In DNA, the CDR3 is TGTGCCAGCGGGGATTATGAGGGGGCGTGGGAGCAGTACTTC. Residues: CASGDYEGAWEQYF.